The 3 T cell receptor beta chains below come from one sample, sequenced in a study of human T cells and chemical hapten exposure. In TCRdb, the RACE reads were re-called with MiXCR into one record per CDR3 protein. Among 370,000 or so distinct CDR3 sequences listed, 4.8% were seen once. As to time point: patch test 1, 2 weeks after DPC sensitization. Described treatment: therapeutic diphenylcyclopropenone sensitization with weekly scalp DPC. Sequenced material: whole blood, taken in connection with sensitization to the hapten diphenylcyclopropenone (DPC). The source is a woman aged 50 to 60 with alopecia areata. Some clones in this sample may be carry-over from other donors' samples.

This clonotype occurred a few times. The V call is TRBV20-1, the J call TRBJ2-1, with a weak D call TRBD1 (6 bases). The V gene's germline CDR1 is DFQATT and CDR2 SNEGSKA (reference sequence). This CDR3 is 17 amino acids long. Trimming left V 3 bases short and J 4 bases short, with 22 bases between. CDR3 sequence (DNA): TGCAGTGCTAGGGGCCAGTCAGCGGCGAGGGGGTACAATGAGCAGTTCTTC. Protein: CSARGQSAARGYNEQFF.

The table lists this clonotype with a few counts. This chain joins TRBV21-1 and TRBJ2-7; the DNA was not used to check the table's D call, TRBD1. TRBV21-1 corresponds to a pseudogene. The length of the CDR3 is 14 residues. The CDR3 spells CASSKPPLAYEQYF. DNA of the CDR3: TGTGCCAGCAGCAAACCCCCGTTGGCCTACGAGCAGTACTTC.

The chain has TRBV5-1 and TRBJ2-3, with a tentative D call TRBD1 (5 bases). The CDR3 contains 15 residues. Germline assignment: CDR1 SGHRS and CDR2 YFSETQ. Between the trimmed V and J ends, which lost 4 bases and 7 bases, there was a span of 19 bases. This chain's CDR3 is CASSPQGPRKNTQYF. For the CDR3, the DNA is TGCGCCAGCAGCCCTCAGGGCCCTAGGAAAAATACGCAGTATTTT.